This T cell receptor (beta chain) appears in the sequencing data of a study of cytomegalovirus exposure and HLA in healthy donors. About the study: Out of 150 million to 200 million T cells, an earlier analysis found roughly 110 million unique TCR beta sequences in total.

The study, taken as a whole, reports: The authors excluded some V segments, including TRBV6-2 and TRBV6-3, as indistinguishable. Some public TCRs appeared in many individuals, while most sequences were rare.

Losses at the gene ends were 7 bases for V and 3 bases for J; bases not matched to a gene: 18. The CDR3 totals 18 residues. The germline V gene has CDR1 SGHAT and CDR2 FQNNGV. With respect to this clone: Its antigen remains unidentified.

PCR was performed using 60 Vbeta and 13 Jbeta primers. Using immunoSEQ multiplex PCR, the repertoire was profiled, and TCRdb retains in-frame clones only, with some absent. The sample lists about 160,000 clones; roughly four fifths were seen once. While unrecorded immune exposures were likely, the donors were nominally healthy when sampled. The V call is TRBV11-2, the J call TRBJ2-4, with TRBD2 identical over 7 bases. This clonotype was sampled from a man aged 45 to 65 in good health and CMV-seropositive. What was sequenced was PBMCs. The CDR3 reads CASTAGTGGGGGKNIQYF. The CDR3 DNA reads TGTGCCAGCACCGCGGGGACGGGAGGCGGCGGTGGCAAAAACATTCAGTACTTC.